This T cell receptor (beta chain) was sequenced for a study of naive and memory T cell subsets. Study-wide points: In naive cells, over 90% of TCR sequences were seen only once. In CD4 and CD8 cells, diversity dropped from naive through EMRA.

Two oligonucleotides, mixed equimolar, formed the beta constant-region primer covering TRBC1 and TRBC2. One entry per CDR3 protein, called by TCRdb with MiXCR from the UMI-ligation and nested PCR reads. The data show approximately 89,000 distinct CDR3 sequences, approximately 6.5% seen once. This clonotype was counted a few times. Its antigen is as yet unknown. The junction had 3 bases not matched to a gene; V was cut back by 1 base and J by 8 bases. Germline V gene data show CDR1 as SGHTA and CDR2 as FQGNSA. This CDR3 is 14 amino acids long. Separate alpha and beta amplification began at the second PCR step.

The receptor was isolated from a human donor in good health. Material for sequencing was central memory CD4+ T cells from blood. The genes are TRBV7-2 and TRBJ1-1; 11 bases agree with TRBD1. CDR3 sequence reads: CASSLVGTGGEAFF. The CDR3, as DNA: TGTGCCAGCAGCTTAGTTGGGACAGGGGGAGAAGCTTTCTTT.